These 32 T cell receptor beta chains originate from one sample sequenced in a study of shared clonotypes between healthy human individuals. TCRdb's copy holds only in-frame clones and misses some; the assay was immunoSEQ multiplex PCR. This table has 600,000 to 700,000 clones, 73% appearing once. Sequencing was performed on memory CD4+ T cells sorted from blood. Subset denoted: CD45RA-negative fraction. These receptors came from a woman aged 25 to 45 in good health.

This clone was observed a handful of times. V and J are TRBV18 and TRBJ2-4; TRBD1 matches at 8 bases. CDR1 and CDR2 (germline): KGHSH, LQKENI. There are 14 residues in the CDR3. Trimming cost V 6 bases and J 9 bases; bases outside gene matches: 10. CDR3 nucleotide sequence: TGTGCCAGCTCTCTCGGACAGGGAAGTGGCATTCAGTACTTC. It codes for CASSLGQGSGIQYF.

CDR3 sequence (DNA): TGCGCCAGCAGCCAAGATCGGGGCGGGCTCTACTCTAGCACAGATACGCAGTATTTT. It is translated as CASSQDRGGLYSSTDTQYF. The rearrangement uses TRBV4-1 and TRBJ2-3, with D perhaps matching TRBD1 or TRBD2 (5 bases each). The length of the CDR3 is 19 residues. Germline-derived CDR1 and CDR2 are MGHRA and YSYEKL. V lost 0 bases to trimming and J lost 0 bases, with 19 bases between them.

This clone came up a few times. The chain joins TRBV7-9 to TRBJ1-1; TRBD1 matches at 8 bases. Germline V gives CDR1 SEHNR, CDR2 FQNEAQ (reference sequence). The J segment lost 12 bases and the V segment lost 5 bases, leaving 8 bases of the junction unmatched. The CDR3 consists of 12 residues. CDR3 in DNA: TGTGCCAGCAGCCCACAGGACAGGGCTACTTTCTTT. Translated: CASSPQDRATFF.

This clone has only one observation. This chain connects TRBV28 to TRBJ2-4; a weak D match, TRBD2 (5 bases). V gave up 5 bases and J gave up 7 bases, with 18 bases separating them. Per germline, CDR1 MDHEN and CDR2 SYDVKM. The CDR3 has 15 residues. The CDR3 spells CASSPNGPKRNIQYF. The CDR3 DNA reads TGTGCCAGCAGTCCGAACGGACCAAAGCGGAACATTCAGTACTTC. The variable domain in full, with the rest retrieved from reference TRBV28 and TRBJ2-4, is DVKVTQSSRYLVKRTGEKVFLECVQDMDHENMFWYRQDPGLGLRLIYFSYDVKMKEKGDIPEGYSVSREKKERFSLILESASTNQTSMYLCASSPNGPKRNIQYFGAGTRLSVL.

In this sample, this clone turned up a few times. CDR3 sequence (DNA): TGTGCCTGGACTAACAGGGGGCTTAACAAAAACATTCAGTACTTC. Protein sequence: CAWTNRGLNKNIQYF. J is TRBJ2-4 and V is TRBV30; TRBD1 agrees at 9 bases. Germline CDR1 GTSNPN, CDR2 SVGIG (reference sequence). V gave up 4 bases and J gave up 3 bases; unmatched junction bases: 7. This CDR3 has 15 residues.

This chain links TRBV6-1 with TRBJ1-1; 7 bases fit TRBD1. The CDR3 loop spans 15 amino acids. Germline CDR1 is MNHNS and CDR2 is SASEGT. J was trimmed by 6 bases and V by 2 bases; bases with no gene match: 9. This CDR3 is CASSESGLTGAEAFF. The CDR3 DNA sequence: TGTGCCAGCAGTGAATCGGGGCTAACAGGGGCTGAAGCTTTCTTT.

The table lists this clone with a count of one. The chain has TRBV5-4 and TRBJ1-1; 7 positions match TRBD1. J was trimmed by 1 base and V by 1 base; bases with no gene match: 4. The CDR3 spans 15 residues. Germline V gene data show CDR1 as SGHNT and CDR2 as YYREEE (reference sequence). The CDR3 DNA follows: TGTGCCAGCAGCTTGAAAGGGGGCGGGAACACTGAAGCTTTCTTT. Translation: CASSLKGGGNTEAFF. Based on the CDR3 plus reference TRBV5-4 and TRBJ1-1, the full variable domain is ETGVTQSPTHLIKTRGQQVTLRCSSQSGHNTVSWYQQALGQGPQFIFQYYREEENGRGNFPPRFSGLQFPNYSSELNVNALELDDSALYLCASSLKGGGNTEAFFGQGTRLTVV.

This clone occurred many times. The chain has TRBV7-6 and TRBJ1-1, with a weak D call TRBD1 (5 bases). Trimming pared 2 bases from V and 6 bases from J, leaving 16 bases between. This CDR3 region has 15 residues. Germline loops: CDR1 SGHVS, CDR2 FNYEAQ. This chain's CDR3 is CASSLNGLGDAEAFF. The CDR3 DNA sequence: TGTGCCAGCAGCTTAAACGGTCTTGGGGACGCTGAAGCTTTCTTT.

This chain joins TRBV28 and TRBJ1-1, with D unclear. CDR1 and CDR2 from the germline V gene are MDHEN and SYDVKM. The CDR3 has 11 amino acids. With 5 bases removed from V and 11 bases from J, the gap between germline ends came to 12 bases. CDR3 coding DNA: TGTGCCAGCAGTCTCACGAGGAGGGCTTTCTTT. Its protein is CASSLTRRAFF.

With regard to this clone: The sample holds other DNA sequences that translate to the same CDR3. The chain couples TRBV19 to TRBJ2-3; 9 bases are a match to TRBD2. This CDR3 contains 13 residues. Germline V gene lookup returns CDR1 LNHDA and CDR2 SQIVND (reference sequence). V lost 9 bases and J lost 1; bases outside the gene matches: 2. This CDR3 is CASRTSGTDTQYF. CDR3 DNA sequence: TGTGCCAGCAGGACTAGCGGCACAGATACGCAGTATTTT. Variable domain in full (rest from reference TRBV19 and TRBJ2-3): DGGITQSPKYLFRKEGQNVTLSCEQNLNHDAMYWYRQDPGQGLRLIYYSQIVNDFQKGDIAEGYSVSREKKESFPLTVTSAQKNPTAFYLCASRTSGTDTQYFGPGTRLTVL.

V gene TRBV7-8 combines with J gene TRBJ1-1; TRBD1 agrees at 7 bases. Looked up from germline, CDR1 is SGHVS and CDR2 is FQNEAQ. CDR3 length: 13 residues. Trimming at V came to 0 bases and at J to 6 bases, leaving 1 base not matched to a gene. CDR3 nucleotide sequence: TGTGCCAGCAGCTTAGCGGGGACAGCTGAAGCTTTCTTT. It specifies CASSLAGTAEAFF.

V and J are TRBV2 and TRBJ2-7; 9 bases agree with TRBD1. V trimming: 6 bases; J trimming: 6 bases; junction bases outside the gene matches: 12. This CDR3 is 15 amino acids long. Germline V gene lookup returns CDR1 SNHLY and CDR2 FYNNEI. CDR3 DNA: TGTGCCAGCAGCCGGCCCGGGACAGGGTCCCTCGAGCAGTACTTC. It encodes CASSRPGTGSLEQYF.

As for this clone: Other DNA sequences in the same sample also yield this CDR3. The chain carries TRBV6-5 and TRBJ2-5; a weak D match, TRBD2 (7 bases). Between the trimmed V and J ends, which lost 6 bases and 4 bases, there was a span of 9 bases. Germline CDR1 MNHEY, CDR2 SVGAGI. This CDR3 has 12 amino acids. The CDR3 nucleotides read TGTGCCAGCAGGAGGGGGGGAGAGACCCAGTACTTC. Its translation is CASRRGGETQYF.

This clone was detected only once. Within the sample, other DNA sequences also encode this same CDR3. The rearrangement uses TRBV4-1 and TRBJ2-1, with unresolved D. The CDR3 is 12 amino acids. Trimming cost V 1 base and J 7 bases, with 5 bases left between them. Germline V gives CDR1 MGHRA, CDR2 YSYEKL. CDR3 in DNA: TGCGCCAGCAGCCAAGTACTGAATGAGCAGTTCTTC. Amino acids: CASSQVLNEQFF.

This clone appeared a single time. The chain carries TRBV6-6 and TRBJ1-5, with D perhaps TRBD1 (6 bases). V lost 7 bases and J 3 bases, leaving 16 bases between the germline ends. The CDR3 runs 15 residues. CDR1 and CDR2 from the germline V gene are MNHNY and SVGAGI (reference sequence). The CDR3 DNA reads TGTGCCAGCACCAACATACAGGGAGTCAATCAGCCCCAGCATTTT. This sequence encodes CASTNIQGVNQPQHF.

The CDR3 loop reads CASSLESGNTEAFF. CDR3 nucleotide sequence: TGCGCCAGCAGCTTGGAGTCGGGGAACACTGAAGCTTTCTTT. The chain joins TRBV5-1 to TRBJ1-1; D not resolved. The CDR3 sequence is 14 residues long. The germline V gene has CDR1 SGHRS and CDR2 YFSETQ. With 0 bases removed from V and 1 base from J, the gap between germline ends came to 7 bases.

V gene TRBV28 combines with J gene TRBJ1-5, with no clear D. The V end was cut by 8 bases, the J end by 7 bases, with 15 bases between. Germline CDR1 and CDR2: MDHEN and SYDVKM. The CDR3 is 13 amino acids. CDR3 amino acids: CASWVTLGQPQHF. The CDR3 bases are TGTGCCAGCTGGGTCACTCTTGGGCAGCCCCAGCATTTT.

The chain recombines TRBV4-1 with TRBJ2-1; no clear D. The CDR3 is made up of 17 amino acids. Per germline, CDR1 MGHRA and CDR2 YSYEKL. The germline V and J ends were trimmed by 4 bases and 5 bases, with 21 bases remaining between them. The DNA of the CDR3 is TGCGCCAGCAGCCCATTGGGCAATATACACAGAAACAATGAGCAGTTCTTC. It specifies CASSPLGNIHRNNEQFF.

The V call is TRBV10-3, the J call TRBJ2-3; 8 nucleotides align to TRBD2. CDR1 is ENHRY, CDR2 SYGVKD, per germline. Losses at the gene ends were 3 bases for V and 4 bases for J; bases not matched to a gene: 3. The length of the CDR3 is 14 residues. The CDR3: CAISDGREADTQYF. CDR3 nucleotide sequence: TGTGCCATCAGTGACGGGCGGGAGGCAGATACGCAGTATTTT.

The V gene is TRBV6-1, the J gene TRBJ1-5; D is undetermined. The CDR3 has 14 amino acids. CDR1 is MNHNS and CDR2 is SASEGT in the germline V gene. The V end lost 2 bases, the J end lost 6 bases, and 11 bases lay between the germline ends. The CDR3: CASSEIWGGQPQHF. For the CDR3, the DNA is TGTGCCAGCAGTGAAATATGGGGAGGTCAGCCCCAGCATTTT.

V gene TRBV5-5 combines with J gene TRBJ1-1; D remains ambiguous. Trimming pared 1 base from V and 2 bases from J, leaving 12 bases between. Germline V CDR1 and CDR2: SGHKS, YYEKEE (reference sequence). There are 15 residues in the CDR3. This CDR3 reads CASSLYFPSNTEAFF. DNA for the CDR3: TGTGCCAGCAGCTTGTATTTTCCCAGCAACACTGAAGCTTTCTTT.

The J gene is TRBJ2-7, the V gene TRBV27; 9 nucleotides align to TRBD2. Germline CDR1 MNHEY, CDR2 SMNVEV (reference sequence). CDR3 length: 13 residues. V gave up 6 bases and J gave up 5 bases; unmatched junction bases: 5. The chain's CDR3 is CASRKTSGNEQYF. CDR3 nucleotide sequence: TGTGCCAGCAGGAAGACTAGCGGTAACGAGCAGTACTTC.

V usage is TRBV7-2 and J usage is TRBJ1-3; the D is unclear. Germline V gene lookup returns CDR1 SGHTA and CDR2 FQGNSA. Trimming stripped 1 base from V and 5 bases from J, with 9 bases between. The CDR3 covers 14 residues. CDR3 sequence: CASSLVAKRNTIYF. The CDR3 region has the DNA TGTGCCAGCAGCTTAGTGGCAAAAAGAAACACCATATATTTT.

Regarding this clone: Given a far larger clone just one base away, this is likely a sequencing read error. The rearrangement uses TRBV6-6 and TRBJ1-5; possibly TRBD1 for D (6 bases). Germline V gene sequence: CDR1 MNHNY, CDR2 SVGAGI (reference sequence). Trimming stripped 6 bases from V and 1 base from J, with 13 bases between. The length of the CDR3 is 15 residues. CDR3 sequence: CASSLDSLSNQPQHF. CDR3 bases: TGTGCCAGCAGCTTGGACAGCCTGAGCAATCAGCCCCAGCATTTT.

With respect to this clone: Other DNA sequences in this specimen translate into the identical CDR3. The genes are TRBV7-2 and TRBJ1-5; 8 nucleotides agree with TRBD1. The CDR3 contains 15 residues. Germline assignment: CDR1 SGHTA and CDR2 FQGNSA. J gave up 6 bases and V 3 bases, and 7 bases lay outside the gene matches. CDR3 bases: TGTGCCAGCAGCTTGGGACAGGCCCGGGGTCAGCCCCAGCATTTT. It specifies CASSLGQARGQPQHF.

The J gene is TRBJ2-1, the V gene TRBV11-2; TRBD1 agrees at 7 bases. The V gene end was trimmed by 3 bases and the J gene end by 2 bases; junction bases not matched to a gene: 1. Germline assignment: CDR1 SGHAT and CDR2 FQNNGV. This CDR3 contains 14 residues. CDR3 sequence (DNA): TGTGCCAGCAGCTTCGGGACAGCCTACAATGAGCAGTTCTTC. Its protein is CASSFGTAYNEQFF.

The rearrangement links TRBV29-1 to TRBJ2-5; no reliable D call. The CDR3 extends over 12 amino acids. The V gene's germline CDR1 is SQVTM and CDR2 ANQGSEA. The V end was cut by 6 bases, the J end by 4 bases, with 12 bases between. CDR3 in DNA: TGCAGCGTCGCCGACCTGGGAGAGACCCAGTACTTC. Amino acid sequence: CSVADLGETQYF.

The V gene is TRBV2, the J gene TRBJ1-1, with D unclear. The V gene's germline CDR1 is SNHLY and CDR2 FYNNEI. V dropped 10 bases and J dropped 0 bases, with 15 bases sitting between them. This CDR3 spans 14 amino acids. Written as DNA, the CDR3 is TGTGCCACCTCCCCCCACCCCATGAACACTGAAGCTTTCTTT. It specifies CATSPHPMNTEAFF.

The V call is TRBV9, the J call TRBJ2-1; tentative D call: TRBD1 (5 bases). Germline V CDR1 and CDR2: SGDLS, YYNGEE. Trimming shortened V by 0 bases and J by 5 bases, and 6 bases separated the two germline ends. This CDR3 spans 13 amino acids. CDR3 DNA: TGTGCCAGCAGCGTAGAGACAGACAATGAGCAGTTCTTC. Translated, it gives CASSVETDNEQFF.

The chain employs TRBV4-2 and TRBJ2-2; possible D gene TRBD1, 5 bases. Deletions cut 0 bases from V and 8 bases from J, with 16 bases between. Germline loops: CDR1 LGHNA, CDR2 YNFKEQ. The CDR3 consists of 16 residues. The CDR3: CASSQDRDLGPGELFF. Written as DNA, the CDR3 is TGTGCCAGCAGCCAAGATCGAGATTTGGGGCCAGGGGAGCTGTTTTTT.

This clone came up a few times. This sequence joins TRBV27 and TRBJ1-1, with D possibly being TRBD1 (5 bases). Germline V lookup: CDR1 MNHEY, CDR2 SMNVEV (reference sequence). This CDR3 is built from 13 residues. Between the trimmed V and J ends, which lost 4 bases and 12 bases, there was a span of 18 bases. CDR3 coding DNA: TGTGCCAGCAGTTCTTTGTTATGGGGGGGAACTTTCTTT. Translating gives CASSSLLWGGTFF.

V usage is TRBV6-1 and J usage is TRBJ2-3; D unclear. Germline-derived CDR1 and CDR2 are MNHNS and SASEGT. The germline V and J ends were trimmed by 8 bases and 2 bases, with 11 bases remaining between them. The CDR3 is 13 residues long. The CDR3 spells CASGGRSTDTQYF. The CDR3 DNA follows: TGTGCCAGCGGCGGCAGATCCACAGATACGCAGTATTTT.